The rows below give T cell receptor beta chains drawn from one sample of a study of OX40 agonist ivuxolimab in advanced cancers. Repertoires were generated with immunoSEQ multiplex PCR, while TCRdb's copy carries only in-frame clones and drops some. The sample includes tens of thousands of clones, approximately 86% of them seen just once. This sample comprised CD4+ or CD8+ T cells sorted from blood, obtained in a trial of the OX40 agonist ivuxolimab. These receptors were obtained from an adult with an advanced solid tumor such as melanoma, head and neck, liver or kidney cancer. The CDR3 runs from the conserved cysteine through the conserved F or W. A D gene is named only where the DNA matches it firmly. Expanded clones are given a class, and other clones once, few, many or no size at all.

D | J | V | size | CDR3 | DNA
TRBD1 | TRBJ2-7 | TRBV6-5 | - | CASSQDRGPYEQYF | TGTGCCAGCAGCCAGGACAGGGGCCCCTACGAGCAGTACTTC
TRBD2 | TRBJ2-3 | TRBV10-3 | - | CAIQRTSGGARTDTQYF | TGTGCCATCCAGCGGACTAGCGGGGGGGCCCGGACAGATACGCAGTATTTT
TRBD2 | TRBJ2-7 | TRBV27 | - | CASMRASGRSSSYEQYF | TGTGCCAGCATGAGGGCTAGCGGGAGGTCAAGCTCCTACGAGCAGTACTTC
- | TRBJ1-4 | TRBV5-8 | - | CASSFMGTATNEKLFF | TGTGCCAGCAGCTTTATGGGGACTGCAACTAATGAAAAACTGTTTTTT
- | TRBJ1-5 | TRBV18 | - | CASSPLAGGDNQPQHF | TGTGCCAGCTCACCCCTCGCCGGCGGGGACAATCAGCCCCAGCATTTT
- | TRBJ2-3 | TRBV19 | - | CASSRASVDTQYF | TGTGCCAGTAGTAGAGCCTCGGTAGATACGCAGTATTTT
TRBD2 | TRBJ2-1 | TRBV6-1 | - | CASSEVSGGGYNEQFF | TGTGCCAGCAGTGAAGTCAGTGGGGGGGGGTACAATGAGCAGTTCTTC
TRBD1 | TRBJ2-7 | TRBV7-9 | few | CASSHVGQGSYEQYF | TGTGCCAGCAGCCACGTGGGACAGGGGTCCTACGAGCAGTACTTC
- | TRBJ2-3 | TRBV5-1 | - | CASSFQGRRADTQYF | TGCGCCAGCAGCTTTCAGGGGAGGCGGGCAGATACGCAGTATTTT
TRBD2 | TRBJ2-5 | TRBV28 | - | CASSLRSSGGAETQYF | TGTGCCAGCAGTTTGAGGTCTAGCGGGGGGGCAGAGACCCAGTACTTC
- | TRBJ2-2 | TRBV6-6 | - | CASRPDDSTGELFF | TGTGCCAGCAGGCCCGATGACAGCACCGGGGAGCTGTTTTTT
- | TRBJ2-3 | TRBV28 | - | CASSLLTGGTDTQYF | TGTGCCAGCAGTTTACTTACGGGGGGCACAGATACGCAGTATTTT
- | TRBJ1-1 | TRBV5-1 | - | CASSSDTAKAFF | TGTGCCAGCAGCTCAGACACGGCTAAAGCTTTCTTT
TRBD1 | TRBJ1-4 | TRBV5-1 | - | CASSGGWDRAEKLFF | TGCGCCAGCAGCGGCGGGTGGGACAGGGCTGAAAAACTGTTTTTT